This T cell receptor beta chain was recorded in a study of neurological immune-mediated disorders. Findings of the study overall: The greatest degree of TCR clonal expansion was observed in HTLV-1-associated myelopathy, with the lowest in multiple sclerosis, below that of healthy controls. CDR3 amino acid sequences found in expanded clones were never shared across subjects, suggesting private repertoires in all groups.

This clonotype came up many times. Its antigen is unidentified. Synthesis of cDNA was accomplished via 5'RACE employing 10-nucleotide random UMIs. One entry per CDR3 protein, called by TCRdb with MiXCR from the 5' RACE reads. The sample yields about 87,000 distinct CDR3 sequences, under 4.5% seen once. The specimen was PBMCs. The sequence was obtained from a woman between 45 and 60 years old with multiple sclerosis.

The CDR3 nucleotides read TGTGCCAGCAGTGGGGACACATATAACTATGGCTACACCTTC. Encoded protein: CASSGDTYNYGYTF. V usage is TRBV6-5 and J usage is TRBJ1-2; perhaps TRBD1 as D (6 bases). The CDR3 runs to 14 residues. CDR1 is MNHEY, CDR2 SVGAGI, per germline. V was shortened by 5 bases and J by 1 base, with 11 bases between the two germline ends.